This T cell receptor beta chain emerged from a study of cytomegalovirus exposure and HLA in healthy donors. The PCR used 60 Vbeta and 13 Jbeta primers. Clones were read by immunoSEQ multiplex PCR, and TCRdb kept only the in-frame ones, dropping some. The sample totals approximately 110,000 clones; its top ten clones hold 2% to 2.5%. Germline-derived CDR1 and CDR2 are MNHNS and SASEGT. The CDR3 is 15 residues long. J was trimmed by 4 bases and V by 6 bases; bases with no gene match: 10. The receptor's source is a middle-aged man in good health and CMV-seronegative. The chain recombines TRBV6-1 with TRBJ1-2; 8 bases align to TRBD1. Sample: PBMCs. CDR3 amino acids: CASSPGPGQAYGYTF. The DNA for the CDR3 is TGTGCCAGCAGCCCGGGACCGGGACAGGCCTATGGCTACACCTTC.